The sequence of this T cell receptor (beta chain) was determined in a study of cytomegalovirus exposure and HLA in healthy donors. Background on the study: It was reported in a later analysis that the 90 to 150 validation repertoires used the same platform as the roughly 700 first-cohort repertoires. Study-wide results and caveats: While the bulk of TCR sequences proved rare, some public TCRs turned up in many donors. In vitro confirmation showed a few CMV-associated chains to be CMV antigen specific.

Trimming took 5 bases from V and 0 from J; bases not matched to a gene: 7. Germline CDR1 is LNHNV and CDR2 is YYDKDF (reference sequence). The CDR3 length is 16 residues. Concerning this clone: The antigen is undetermined.

The protocol was immunoSEQ multiplex PCR, while the TCRdb copy is restricted to in-frame clones and leaves out a portion. The table has 150,000 to 200,000 clones, just under 90% seen once; the top ten hold 1.4%. The donors were members of the validation cohort comprising approximately 110 subjects, separate from the approximately 630-subject first cohort. This clonotype originated in a woman aged 30 to 39 in good health and CMV-seronegative. Sequenced input: PBMCs. The V gene is TRBV15, the J gene TRBJ1-5; 7 positions agree with TRBD1. The DNA of the CDR3 is TGTGCCACCAGCTCACGACAGGGATATAGCAATCAGCCCCAGCATTTT. Translation: CATSSRQGYSNQPQHF.